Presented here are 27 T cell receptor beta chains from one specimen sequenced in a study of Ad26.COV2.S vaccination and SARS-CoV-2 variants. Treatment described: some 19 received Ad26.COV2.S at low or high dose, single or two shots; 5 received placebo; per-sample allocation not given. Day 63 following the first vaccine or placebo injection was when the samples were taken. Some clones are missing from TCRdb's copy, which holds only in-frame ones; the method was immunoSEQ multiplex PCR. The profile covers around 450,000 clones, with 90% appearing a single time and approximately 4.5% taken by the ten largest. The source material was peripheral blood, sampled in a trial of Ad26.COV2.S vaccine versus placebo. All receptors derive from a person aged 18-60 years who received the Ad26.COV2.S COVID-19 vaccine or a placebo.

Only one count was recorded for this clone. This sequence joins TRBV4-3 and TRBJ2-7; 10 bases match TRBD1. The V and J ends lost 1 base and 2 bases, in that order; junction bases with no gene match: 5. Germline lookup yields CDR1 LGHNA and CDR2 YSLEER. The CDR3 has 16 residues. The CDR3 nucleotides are TGCGCCAGCAGCCAAGGGCCCGGGACAGGGGCCTACGAGCAGTACTTC. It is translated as CASSQGPGTGAYEQYF.

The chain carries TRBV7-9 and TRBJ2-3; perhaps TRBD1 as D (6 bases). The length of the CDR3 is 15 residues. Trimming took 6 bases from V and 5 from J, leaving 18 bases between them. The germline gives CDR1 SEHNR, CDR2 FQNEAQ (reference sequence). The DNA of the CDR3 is TGTGCCAGCAGAGAACCGACCGGACAGCTAGATACGCAGTATTTT. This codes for CASREPTGQLDTQYF.

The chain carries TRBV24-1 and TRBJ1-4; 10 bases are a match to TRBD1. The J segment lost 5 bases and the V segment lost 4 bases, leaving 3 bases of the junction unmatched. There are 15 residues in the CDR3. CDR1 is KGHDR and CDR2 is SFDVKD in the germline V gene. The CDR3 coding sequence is TGTGCCACCAGTGACGTGGGACAGGGGAATGAAAAACTGTTTTTT. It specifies CATSDVGQGNEKLFF.

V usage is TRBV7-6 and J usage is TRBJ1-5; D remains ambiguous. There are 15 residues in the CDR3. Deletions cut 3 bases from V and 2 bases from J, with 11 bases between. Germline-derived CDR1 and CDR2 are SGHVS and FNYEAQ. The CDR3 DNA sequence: TGTGCCAGCAGCTTCGGCGGGGAGGGCAATCAGCCCCAGCATTTT. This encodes CASSFGGEGNQPQHF.

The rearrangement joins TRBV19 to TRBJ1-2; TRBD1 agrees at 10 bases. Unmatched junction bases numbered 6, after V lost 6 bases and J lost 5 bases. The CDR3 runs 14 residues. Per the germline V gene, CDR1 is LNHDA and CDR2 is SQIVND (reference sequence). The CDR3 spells CASSNRDRGYGYTF. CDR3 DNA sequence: TGTGCCAGTAGCAACCGGGACAGGGGATATGGCTACACCTTC.

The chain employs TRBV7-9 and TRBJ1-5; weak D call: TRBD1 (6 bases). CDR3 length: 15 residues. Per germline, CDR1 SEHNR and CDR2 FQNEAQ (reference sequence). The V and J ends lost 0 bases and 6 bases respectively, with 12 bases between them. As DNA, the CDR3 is TGTGCCAGCAGCTTAGCTGGGGGCGCGGGTCAGCCCCAGCATTTT. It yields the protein CASSLAGGAGQPQHF.

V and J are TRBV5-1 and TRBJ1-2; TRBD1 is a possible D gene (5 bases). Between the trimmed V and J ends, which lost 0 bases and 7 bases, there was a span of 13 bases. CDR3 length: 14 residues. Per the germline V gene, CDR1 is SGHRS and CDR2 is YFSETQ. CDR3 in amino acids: CASSLEAPGLGYTF. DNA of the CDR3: TGCGCCAGCAGCTTGGAGGCACCGGGGCTTGGCTACACCTTC. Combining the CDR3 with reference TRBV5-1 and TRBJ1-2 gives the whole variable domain KAGVTQTPRYLIKTRGQQVTLSCSPISGHRSVSWYQQTPGQGLQFLFEYFSETQRNKGNFPGRFSGRQFSNSRSEMNVSTLELGDSALYLCASSLEAPGLGYTFGSGTRLTVV.

The CDR3 region is CAISGGPSNQPQHF. Written as DNA, the CDR3 is TGTGCCATCAGTGGGGGACCGAGCAATCAGCCCCAGCATTTT. J is TRBJ1-5 and V is TRBV10-3; tentatively, D is TRBD1 (5 bases). Trimming shortened V by 4 bases and J by 1 base, and 8 bases separated the two germline ends. CDR3 length: 14 residues. Germline loops: CDR1 ENHRY, CDR2 SYGVKD.

The CDR3 here is CASSFFLGGELFF. The DNA of the CDR3 is TGTGCCAGCAGCTTTTTTTTGGGCGGGGAGCTGTTTTTT. The chain employs TRBV7-3 and TRBJ2-2; D is uncertain. V gave up 3 bases and J gave up 7 bases, with 9 bases separating them. Germline V gives CDR1 SGHTA, CDR2 FQGTGA. The CDR3 spans 13 residues.

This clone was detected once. CDR3 in amino acids: CASSPGTRVYF. CDR3 nucleotide sequence: TGTGCCAGCAGTCCCGGGACAAGGGTCTATTTT. The genes are TRBV6-5 and TRBJ2-3, with D perhaps TRBD1 (6 bases). Germline values: CDR1 MNHEY, CDR2 SVGAGI. This CDR3 contains 11 residues. V was clipped by 5 bases and J by 15 bases, with 15 bases between them.

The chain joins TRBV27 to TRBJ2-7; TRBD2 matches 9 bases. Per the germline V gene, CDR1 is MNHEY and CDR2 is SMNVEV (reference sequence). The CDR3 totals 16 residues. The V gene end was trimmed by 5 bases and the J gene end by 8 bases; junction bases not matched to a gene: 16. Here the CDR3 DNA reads TGTGCCAGCAGTCGGAAAGCGGGAGGCCTATTTAGGAAGCAGTACTTC. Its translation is CASSRKAGGLFRKQYF.

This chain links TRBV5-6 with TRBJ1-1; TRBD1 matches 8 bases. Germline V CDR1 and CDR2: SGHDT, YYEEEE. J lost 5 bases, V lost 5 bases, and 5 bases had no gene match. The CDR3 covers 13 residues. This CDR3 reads CASSRDRRTEAFF. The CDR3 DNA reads TGTGCCAGCAGTCGGGACAGGCGGACTGAAGCTTTCTTT. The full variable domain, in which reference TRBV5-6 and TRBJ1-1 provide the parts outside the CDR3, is DAGVTQSPTHLIKTRGQQVTLRCSPKSGHDTVSWYQQALGQGPQFIFQYYEEEERQRGNFPDRFSGHQFPNYSSELNVNALLLGDSALYLCASSRDRRTEAFFGQGTRLTVV.

CDR3 nucleotides: TGTGCCAGCAGTTTAAAAGGGTACGGAAACACCATATATTTT. Translated: CASSLKGYGNTIYF. The chain combines TRBV28 with TRBJ1-3; no reliable D call. Germline-derived CDR1 and CDR2 are MDHEN and SYDVKM. V lost 2 bases, J lost 4 bases, and 9 bases lay in between. CDR3 length equals 14 residues.

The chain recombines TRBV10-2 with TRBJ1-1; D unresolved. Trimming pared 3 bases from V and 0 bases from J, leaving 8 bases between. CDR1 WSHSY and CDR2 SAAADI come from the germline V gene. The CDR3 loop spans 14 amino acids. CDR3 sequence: CASSDPPLNTEAFF. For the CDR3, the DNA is TGCGCCAGCAGTGATCCCCCGTTGAACACTGAAGCTTTCTTT.

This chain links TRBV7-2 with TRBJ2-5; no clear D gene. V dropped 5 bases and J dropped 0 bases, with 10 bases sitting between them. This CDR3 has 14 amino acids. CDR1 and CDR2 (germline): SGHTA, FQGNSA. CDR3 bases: TGTGCCAGCAGCCAACACCCAAACCAAGAGACCCAGTACTTC. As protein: CASSQHPNQETQYF.

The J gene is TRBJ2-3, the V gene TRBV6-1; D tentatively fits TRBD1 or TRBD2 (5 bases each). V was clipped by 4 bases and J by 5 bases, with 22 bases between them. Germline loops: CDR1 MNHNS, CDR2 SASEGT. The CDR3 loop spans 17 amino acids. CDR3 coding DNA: TGTGCCAGCAGTGCCCAAGGATGGGGGAGTGGTGGAGATACGCAGTATTTT. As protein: CASSAQGWGSGGDTQYF.

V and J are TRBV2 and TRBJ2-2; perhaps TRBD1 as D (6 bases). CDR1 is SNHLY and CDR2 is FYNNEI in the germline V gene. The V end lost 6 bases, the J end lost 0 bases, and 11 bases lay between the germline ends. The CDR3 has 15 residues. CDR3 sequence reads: CASRQGQANTGELFF. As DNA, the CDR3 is TGTGCCAGCAGACAGGGACAAGCGAACACCGGGGAGCTGTTTTTT.

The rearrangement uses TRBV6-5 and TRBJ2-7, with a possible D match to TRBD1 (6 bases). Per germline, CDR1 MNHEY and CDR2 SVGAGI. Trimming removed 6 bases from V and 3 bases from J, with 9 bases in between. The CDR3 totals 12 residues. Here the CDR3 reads CASSGQNYEQYF. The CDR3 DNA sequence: TGTGCCAGCAGCGGACAGAACTACGAGCAGTACTTC.

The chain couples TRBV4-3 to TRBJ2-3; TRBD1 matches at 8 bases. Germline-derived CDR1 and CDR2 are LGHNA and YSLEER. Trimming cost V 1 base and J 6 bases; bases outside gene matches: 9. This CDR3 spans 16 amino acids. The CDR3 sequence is CASSQAWQGAGDTQYF. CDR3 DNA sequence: TGCGCCAGCAGCCAAGCTTGGCAGGGGGCAGGGGATACGCAGTATTTT.

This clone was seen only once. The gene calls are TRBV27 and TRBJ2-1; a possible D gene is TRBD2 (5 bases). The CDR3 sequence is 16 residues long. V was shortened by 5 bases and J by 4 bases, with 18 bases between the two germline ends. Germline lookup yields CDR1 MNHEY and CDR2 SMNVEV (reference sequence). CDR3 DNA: TGTGCCAGCAGTCCACCGGGGAGAAGGCTTTACAATGAGCAGTTCTTC. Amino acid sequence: CASSPPGRRLYNEQFF.

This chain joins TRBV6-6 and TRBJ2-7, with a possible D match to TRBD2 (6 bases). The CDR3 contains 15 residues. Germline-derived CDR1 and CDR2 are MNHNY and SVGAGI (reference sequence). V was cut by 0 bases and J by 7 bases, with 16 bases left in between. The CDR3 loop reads CASSYSGLGLGEQYF. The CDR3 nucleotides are TGTGCCAGCAGTTACTCGGGACTGGGTTTGGGGGAGCAGTACTTC.

This chain's CDR3 is CASSGVTEPTGELFF. CDR3 nucleotides: TGTGCCAGCAGCGGGGTGACAGAGCCCACCGGGGAGCTGTTTTTT. The chain employs TRBV9 and TRBJ2-2, with a possible D match to TRBD1 (5 bases). V was cut by 3 bases and J by 4 bases, with 13 bases left in between. Germline CDR1 reads SGDLS; CDR2 reads YYNGEE. This CDR3 is 15 amino acids long.

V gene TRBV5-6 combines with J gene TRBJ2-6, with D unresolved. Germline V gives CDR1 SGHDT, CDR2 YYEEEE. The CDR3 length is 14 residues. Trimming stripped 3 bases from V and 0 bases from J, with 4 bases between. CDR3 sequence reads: CASSSSSGANVLTF. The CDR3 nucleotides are TGTGCCAGCAGCTCCAGCTCTGGGGCCAACGTCCTGACTTTC.

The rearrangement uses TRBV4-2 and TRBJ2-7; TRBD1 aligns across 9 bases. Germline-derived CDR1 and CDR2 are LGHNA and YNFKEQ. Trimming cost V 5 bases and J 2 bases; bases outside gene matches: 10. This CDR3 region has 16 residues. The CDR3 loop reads CASSSKGDRGTYEQYF. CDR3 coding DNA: TGTGCCAGCAGCTCGAAGGGCGACAGGGGGACCTACGAGCAGTACTTC.

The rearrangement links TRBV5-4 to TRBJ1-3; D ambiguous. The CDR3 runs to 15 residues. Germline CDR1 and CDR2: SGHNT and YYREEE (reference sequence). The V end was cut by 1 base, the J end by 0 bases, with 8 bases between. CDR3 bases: TGTGCCAGCAGCTTGTCCGGGTCCTCTGGAAACACCATATATTTT. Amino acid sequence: CASSLSGSSGNTIYF.

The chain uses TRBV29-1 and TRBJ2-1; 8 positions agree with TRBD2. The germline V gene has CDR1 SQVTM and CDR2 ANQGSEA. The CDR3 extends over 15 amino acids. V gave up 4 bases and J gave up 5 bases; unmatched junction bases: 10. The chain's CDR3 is CSVAQLAEVNNEQFF. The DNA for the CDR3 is TGCAGCGTTGCCCAACTAGCGGAGGTTAACAATGAGCAGTTCTTC.

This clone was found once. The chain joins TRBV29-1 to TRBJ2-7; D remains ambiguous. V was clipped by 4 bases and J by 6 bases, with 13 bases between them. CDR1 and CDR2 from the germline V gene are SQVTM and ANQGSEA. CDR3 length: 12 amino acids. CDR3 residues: CSVAFRQVEQYF. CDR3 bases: TGCAGCGTTGCGTTTCGCCAAGTCGAGCAGTACTTC.